Below are 28 T cell receptor beta chains sequenced from a single sample in a study of T cells in Graves' hyperthyroidism and ophthalmopathy. Amplification of TCR beta CDR3 regions was performed using RNA transcripts as template. HTBI primers drove first-round RT-PCR of the TCR CDR3. One entry per CDR3 protein results from TCRdb running MiXCR on the multiplex PCR reads. The sample has 550,000 to 700,000 distinct CDR3 sequences, 40% to 55% seen once. The sequenced sample was peripheral blood or thyroid tissue (not recorded which). The receptors were sampled from an adult woman with Graves' disease, either hyperthyroidism or ophthalmopathy (not recorded which).

This clonotype was seen a handful of times. The chain recombines TRBV29-1 with TRBJ1-1; a weak D match, TRBD1 (5 bases). Trimming took off 6 bases at V and 7 bases at J, with 9 bases between the two ends. CDR1 is SQVTM, CDR2 ANQGSEA, per germline. This CDR3 region has 10 residues. CDR3 bases: TGCAGCGTGGAAACAGGTGAAGCTTTCTTT. Translation gives CSVETGEAFF.

This clonotype was recorded at least ten times. This rearrangement joins TRBV19 to TRBJ2-2; possible D gene TRBD1, 6 bases. Germline V CDR1 and CDR2: LNHDA, SQIVND (reference sequence). Trimming shortened V by 7 bases and J by 5 bases, and 11 bases separated the two germline ends. This CDR3 is built from 13 residues. The CDR3 loop is CASNRVGTGELFF. CDR3 sequence (DNA): TGTGCCAGTAACAGGGTAGGGACCGGGGAGCTGTTTTTT.

This clonotype was seen ten or more times. This chain connects TRBV6-1 to TRBJ1-1; TRBD1 might be the D (5 bases). V lost 5 bases and J 4 bases, leaving 14 bases between the germline ends. The germline V gene has CDR1 MNHNS and CDR2 SASEGT. CDR3 length: 14 residues. This CDR3 is CASSLTAARTEAFF. CDR3 coding DNA: TGTGCCAGCAGTCTGACAGCGGCCCGCACTGAAGCTTTCTTT.

This clonotype was detected ten times or more. The chain links TRBV19 to TRBJ2-5, with a weak D call TRBD1 (5 bases). The V gene's germline CDR1 is LNHDA and CDR2 SQIVND (reference sequence). This CDR3 is built from 14 residues. Trimming pared 3 bases from V and 4 bases from J, leaving 12 bases between. The chain's CDR3 is CASSIKGIVETQYF. The CDR3, as DNA: TGTGCCAGTAGTATCAAGGGGATTGTAGAGACCCAGTACTTC.

This chain links TRBV24-1 with TRBJ2-2; D remains ambiguous. V shed 11 bases and J shed 4 bases, with 22 bases lying between them. This CDR3 has 16 residues. CDR1 is KGHDR and CDR2 is SFDVKD in the germline V gene. The CDR3 protein is CASRLPYSTGTGELFF. For the CDR3, the DNA is TGTGCCAGCCGCCTTCCTTATTCCACCGGCACCGGGGAGCTGTTTTTT.

Ten or more counts support this clonotype. The chain is built from TRBV7-2 and TRBJ1-2; D might be TRBD1 (6 bases). The CDR3 loop spans 13 amino acids. Germline V lookup: CDR1 SGHTA, CDR2 FQGNSA. The ends were cut back, 3 bases at V and 7 bases at J, with 12 bases in the middle. For the CDR3, the DNA is TGTGCCAGCAGCTTCCCCAGGGGAAGTGGCTACACCTTC. Protein sequence: CASSFPRGSGYTF.

V and J are TRBV18 and TRBJ1-3; D perhaps matches TRBD1 (5 bases). The germline V gene has CDR1 KGHSH and CDR2 LQKENI. V dropped 5 bases and J dropped 0 bases, with 14 bases sitting between them. The CDR3 contains 16 residues. CDR3 sequence: CASSESYRSSGNTIYF. The CDR3 nucleotides are TGTGCCAGCTCAGAATCCTACAGGAGCTCTGGAAACACCATATATTTT.

The genes are TRBV3-1 and TRBJ2-7; TRBD2 aligns across 9 bases. V gave up 2 bases and J gave up 7 bases; unmatched junction bases: 12. This CDR3 region has 16 residues. Looked up from germline, CDR1 is LGHDT and CDR2 is YNNKEL (reference sequence). This CDR3 reads CASSQWHAGGPGEQYF. The CDR3 nucleotides read TGTGCCAGCAGCCAATGGCACGCGGGAGGGCCGGGTGAGCAGTACTTC.

This rearrangement joins TRBV2 to TRBJ1-6; 7 bases agree with TRBD1. Germline assignment: CDR1 SNHLY and CDR2 FYNNEI. The CDR3 has 15 amino acids. The J segment lost 6 bases and the V segment lost 6 bases, leaving 8 bases of the junction unmatched. The DNA of the CDR3 is TGTGCCAGCAGGATCCGGGACAGACCTAATTCACCCCTCCACTTT. This sequence encodes CASRIRDRPNSPLHF.

The chain combines TRBV7-9 with TRBJ1-1; D is ambiguous. Trimming stripped 1 base from V and 8 bases from J, with 23 bases between. CDR3 length: 17 residues. Germline CDR1 and CDR2: SEHNR and FQNEAQ (reference sequence). For the CDR3, the DNA is TGTGCCAGCAGCTTAGTACCCGTCTATGGCTCACATTTGGAAGCTTTCTTT. This encodes CASSLVPVYGSHLEAFF.

The chain couples TRBV7-6 to TRBJ2-5; D may be TRBD2 (6 bases). Germline values: CDR1 SGHVS, CDR2 FNYEAQ. The CDR3 extends over 13 amino acids. Trimming left V 6 bases short and J 3 bases short, with 11 bases between. CDR3 bases: TGTGCCAGCAGGGGACTGGCTGAAGAGACCCAGTACTTC. Translated: CASRGLAEETQYF.

This clonotype was observed a few times. This chain links TRBV28 with TRBJ1-5; D not resolved. CDR3 length: 15 amino acids. The V end lost 1 base, the J end lost 5 bases, and 12 bases lay between the germline ends. The germline gives CDR1 MDHEN, CDR2 SYDVKM. This CDR3 reads CASSLSVGEDQPQHF. DNA of the CDR3: TGTGCCAGCAGTTTATCTGTGGGAGAGGATCAGCCCCAGCATTTT. Based on the CDR3 plus reference TRBV28 and TRBJ1-5, the full variable domain is DVKVTQSSRYLVKRTGEKVFLECVQDMDHENMFWYRQDPGLGLRLIYFSYDVKMKEKGDIPEGYSVSREKKERFSLILESASTNQTSMYLCASSLSVGEDQPQHFGDGTRLSIL.

The chain uses TRBV11-2 and TRBJ2-7, with TRBD1 matching over 7 bases. This CDR3 has 14 amino acids. Germline CDR1 reads SGHAT; CDR2 reads FQNNGV. V gave up 5 bases and J gave up 7 bases; unmatched junction bases: 11. CDR3 sequence reads: CASSGQAAYNEQYF. As DNA, the CDR3 is TGTGCCAGCAGCGGACAGGCCGCCTACAATGAGCAGTACTTC.

This clonotype was seen at least ten times. The chain couples TRBV20-1 to TRBJ2-7; D gene ambiguous. The V end was cut by 0 bases, the J end by 7 bases, with 10 bases between. Germline V CDR1 and CDR2: DFQATT, SNEGSKA (reference sequence). CDR3 size: 12 residues. The DNA for the CDR3 is TGCAGTGCTAGAGATCTTTCCTGGGAGCAGTACTTC. Translating it yields CSARDLSWEQYF.

The J gene is TRBJ2-2, the V gene TRBV2, with 10 bases that match TRBD2. The length of the CDR3 is 16 residues. Germline V gene data show CDR1 as SNHLY and CDR2 as FYNNEI. With 3 bases clipped from V and 9 bases from J, the junction kept 10 bases outside the gene matches. Here the CDR3 DNA reads TGTGCCAGCAGTGACTCGACAGCTAGCGGGAGCCGGGAGCTGTTTTTT. Protein sequence: CASSDSTASGSRELFF.

The chain joins TRBV25-1 to TRBJ1-5; D might be TRBD1 (5 bases). The CDR3 runs to 14 residues. V shed 3 bases and J shed 5 bases, with 11 bases lying between them. Germline V gene data show CDR1 as MGHDK and CDR2 as SYGVNS. CDR3 DNA sequence: TGTGCCAGCAGTGAGACCCTCAGGGATCAGCCCCAGCATTTT. Amino acid sequence: CASSETLRDQPQHF.

This clonotype was detected ten times or more. J is TRBJ2-6 and V is TRBV5-1; D may be TRBD1 (6 bases). Trimming cost V 4 bases and J 4 bases, with 12 bases left between them. Germline V gene lookup returns CDR1 SGHRS and CDR2 YFSETQ. The CDR3 length is 15 residues. The DNA of the CDR3 is TGCGCCAGCAGCACGGACAGTTCCGGGGCCAACGTCCTGACTTTC. This encodes CASSTDSSGANVLTF.

This chain uses TRBV4-1 with TRBJ1-2; TRBD1 matches 8 bases. The CDR3 loop spans 17 amino acids. From germline, CDR1 is MGHRA and CDR2 YSYEKL. Trimming at V came to 0 bases and at J to 8 bases, leaving 14 bases not matched to a gene. In nucleotides, the CDR3 is TGCGCCAGCAGCCAAGACCCCCTTGGACAGGGAAGGGACGGCTACACCTTC. Translated, it gives CASSQDPLGQGRDGYTF.

The chain carries TRBV20-1 and TRBJ2-3; 7 bases agree with TRBD1. The V gene's germline CDR1 is DFQATT and CDR2 SNEGSKA (reference sequence). V shed 5 bases, J shed 1 base, and the junction held 6 bases outside the gene matches. The CDR3 sequence is 14 residues long. The CDR3 loop is CSAQGTVGTDTQYF. In DNA form, the CDR3 reads TGCAGTGCTCAAGGGACAGTAGGCACAGATACGCAGTATTTT.

This clonotype has ten or more counts. This chain joins TRBV7-2 and TRBJ2-3, with TRBD2 identical over 7 bases. CDR1 is SGHTA and CDR2 is FQGNSA in the germline V gene. J was trimmed by 5 bases and V by 11 bases; bases with no gene match: 10. The CDR3 has 13 amino acids. CDR3 DNA: TGTGCCGGCGCGGCGGGAGCTCGAGATACGCAGTATTTT. Residues: CAGAAGARDTQYF.

The chain carries TRBV10-3 and TRBJ2-5; the D is unclear. Deletions cut 9 bases from V and 1 base from J, with 9 bases between. The V gene's germline CDR1 is ENHRY and CDR2 SYGVKD. CDR3 length: 12 residues. The CDR3 bases are TGTGCCATAAGGACGTCCCAAGAGACCCAGTACTTC. It translates to CAIRTSQETQYF.

This clonotype has a handful of counts. This chain connects TRBV30 to TRBJ2-7; D is unresolved. Germline V CDR1 and CDR2: GTSNPN, SVGIG (reference sequence). The CDR3 consists of 12 residues. V gave up 2 bases and J gave up 2 bases, with 7 bases separating them. For the CDR3, the DNA is TGTGCCTGGAGTACACATACCTACGAGCAGTACTTC. Translated: CAWSTHTYEQYF.

This clonotype was detected only a few times. The CDR3 spells CSALSGREEKLFF. In nucleotides, the CDR3 is TGCAGCGCCCTGAGCGGACGGGAGGAAAAACTGTTTTTT. V and J are TRBV29-1 and TRBJ1-4; D gene unclear. The CDR3 is 13 amino acids. Trimming pared 7 bases from V and 8 bases from J, leaving 17 bases between. Germline V CDR1 and CDR2: SQVTM, ANQGSEA.

The V call is TRBV6-1, the J call TRBJ2-7; 8 nucleotides agree with TRBD2. Germline loops: CDR1 MNHNS, CDR2 SASEGT. J was trimmed by 1 base and V by 7 bases; bases with no gene match: 9. This CDR3 is 15 amino acids long. The CDR3 is CASILGVAGSYEQYF. In nucleotides, the CDR3 is TGTGCCAGCATCCTTGGGGTAGCGGGGTCCTACGAGCAGTACTTC.

This clonotype was detected once. The chain joins TRBV15 to TRBJ1-5; TRBD1 agrees at 10 bases. Germline CDR1 is LNHNV and CDR2 is YYDKDF (reference sequence). The CDR3 extends over 17 amino acids. Losses at the gene ends were 1 base for V and 7 bases for J; bases not matched to a gene: 10. The CDR3 loop is CATSRALGTGVGQPQHF. CDR3 bases: TGTGCCACCAGCAGAGCCCTCGGGACAGGGGTAGGACAGCCCCAGCATTTT.

In this sample, this clonotype turned up a few times. This chain uses TRBV2 with TRBJ1-5, with 7 bases fitting TRBD1. The CDR3 has 13 amino acids. V was clipped by 8 bases and J by 5 bases; unmatched bases: 6. CDR1 is SNHLY, CDR2 FYNNEI, per germline. The CDR3 DNA is TGTGCCAGCCGGGGGCAGGGGGATCAGCCCCAGCATTTT. It encodes CASRGQGDQPQHF.

V usage is TRBV15 and J usage is TRBJ2-7; D is perhaps TRBD1 (6 bases). The V gene lost 3 bases and the J gene lost 0 bases, with 12 bases spanning the gap. Germline V lookup: CDR1 LNHNV, CDR2 YYDKDF (reference sequence). There are 15 residues in the CDR3. The CDR3 nucleotides are TGTGCCACCAGCAGTGATGCCAGGGGCTCCTACGAGCAGTACTTC. Translating it yields CATSSDARGSYEQYF.

The chain links TRBV29-1 to TRBJ2-5, with 8 bases aligning to TRBD2. J gave up 2 bases and V 4 bases, and 6 bases lay outside the gene matches. The V gene's germline CDR1 is SQVTM and CDR2 ANQGSEA. There are 14 residues in the CDR3. CDR3 bases: TGCAGCGTTGGAACGACTAGCGTTCAAGAGACCCAGTACTTC. It yields the protein CSVGTTSVQETQYF.